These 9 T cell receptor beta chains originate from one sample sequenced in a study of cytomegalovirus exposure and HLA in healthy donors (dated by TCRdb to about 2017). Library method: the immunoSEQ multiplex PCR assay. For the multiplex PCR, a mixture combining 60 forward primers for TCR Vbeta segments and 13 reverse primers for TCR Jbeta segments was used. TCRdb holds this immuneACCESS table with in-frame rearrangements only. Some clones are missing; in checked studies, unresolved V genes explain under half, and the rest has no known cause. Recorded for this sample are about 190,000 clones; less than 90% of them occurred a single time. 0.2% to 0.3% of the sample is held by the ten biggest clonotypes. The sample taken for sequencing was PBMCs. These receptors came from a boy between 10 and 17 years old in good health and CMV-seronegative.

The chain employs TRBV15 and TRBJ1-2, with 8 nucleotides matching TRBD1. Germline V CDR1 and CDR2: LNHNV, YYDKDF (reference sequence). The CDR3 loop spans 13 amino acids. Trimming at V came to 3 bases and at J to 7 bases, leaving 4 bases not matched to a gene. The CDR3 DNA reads TGTGCCACCAGCAGGGACAGGGAGGGTGGCTACACCTTC. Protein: CATSRDREGGYTF.

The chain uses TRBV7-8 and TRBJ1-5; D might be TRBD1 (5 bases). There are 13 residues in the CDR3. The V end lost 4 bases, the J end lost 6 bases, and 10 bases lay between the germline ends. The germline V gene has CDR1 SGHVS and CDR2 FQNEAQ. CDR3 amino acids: CASSWGGTQPQHF. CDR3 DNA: TGTGCCAGCAGCTGGGGGGGAACTCAGCCCCAGCATTTT.

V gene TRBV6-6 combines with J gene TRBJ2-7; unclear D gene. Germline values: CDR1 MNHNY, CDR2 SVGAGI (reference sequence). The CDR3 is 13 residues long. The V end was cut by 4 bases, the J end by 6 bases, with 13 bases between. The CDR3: CASSLQPPSEQYF. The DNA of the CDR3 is TGTGCCAGCAGTTTACAGCCCCCCTCCGAGCAGTACTTC.

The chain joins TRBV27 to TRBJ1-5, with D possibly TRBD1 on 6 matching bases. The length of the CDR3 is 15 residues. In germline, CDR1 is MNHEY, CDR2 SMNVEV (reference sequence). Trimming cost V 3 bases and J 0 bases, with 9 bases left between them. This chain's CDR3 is CASSFSGASNQPQHF. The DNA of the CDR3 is TGTGCCAGCAGTTTTTCAGGGGCTAGCAATCAGCCCCAGCATTTT.

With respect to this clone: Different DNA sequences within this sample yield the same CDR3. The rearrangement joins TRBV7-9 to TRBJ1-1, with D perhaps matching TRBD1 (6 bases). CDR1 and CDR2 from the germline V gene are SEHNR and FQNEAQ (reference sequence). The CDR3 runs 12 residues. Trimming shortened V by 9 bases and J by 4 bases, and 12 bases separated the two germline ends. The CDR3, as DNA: TGTGCCAGTAAGGGGGAGGGCACTGAAGCTTTCTTT. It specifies CASKGEGTEAFF. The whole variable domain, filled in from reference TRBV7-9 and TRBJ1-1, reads DTGVSQNPRHKITKRGQNVTFRCDPISEHNRLYWYRQTLGQGPEFLTYFQNEAQLEKSRLLSDRFSAERPKGSFSTLEIQRTEQGDSAMYLCASKGEGTEAFFGQGTRLTVV.

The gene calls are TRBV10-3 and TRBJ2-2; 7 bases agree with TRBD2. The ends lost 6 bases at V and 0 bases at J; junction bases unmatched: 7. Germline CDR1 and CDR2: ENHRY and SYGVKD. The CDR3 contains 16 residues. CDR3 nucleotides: TGTGCCATCAGGCGGCGAAGCGGGACGAACACCGGGGAGCTGTTTTTT. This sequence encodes CAIRRRSGTNTGELFF.

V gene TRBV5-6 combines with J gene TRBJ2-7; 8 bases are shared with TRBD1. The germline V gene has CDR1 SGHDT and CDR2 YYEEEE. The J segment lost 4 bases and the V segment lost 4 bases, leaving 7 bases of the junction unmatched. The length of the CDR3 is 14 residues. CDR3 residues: CASSRTDREYEQYF. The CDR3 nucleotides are TGTGCCAGCAGCCGGACGGACAGGGAGTACGAGCAGTACTTC.

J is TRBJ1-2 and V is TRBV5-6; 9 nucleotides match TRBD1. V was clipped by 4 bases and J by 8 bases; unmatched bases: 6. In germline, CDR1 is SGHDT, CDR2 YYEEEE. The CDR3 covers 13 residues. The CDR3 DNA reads TGTGCCAGCAGCGGGACAGGGTCGGGAGGCTACACCTTC. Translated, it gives CASSGTGSGGYTF.

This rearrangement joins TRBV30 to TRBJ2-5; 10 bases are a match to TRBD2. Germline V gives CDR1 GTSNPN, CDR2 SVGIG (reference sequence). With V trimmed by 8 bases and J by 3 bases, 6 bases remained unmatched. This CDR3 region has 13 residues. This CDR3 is CAATGTSEETQYF. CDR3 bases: TGTGCCGCCACCGGGACTAGCGAAGAGACCCAGTACTTC.